These T cell receptor beta chains were read from a single sample in a study of CD8+CD57+ T cells in acquired aplastic anemia. From the reads, TCRdb called clonotypes with MiXCR, one entry per CDR3 protein. The sample includes about half a million distinct CDR3 sequences, more than 25% of them seen just once. Material: sorted CD4+, CD8+, or CD8+CD57+ T cells (not recorded which) from PBMCs. The receptors originated from a human donor with aplastic anemia. Each CDR3 is given with its conserved first and last residue. The D gene is left open where the match is weak. Some rows have no size entry. The others give once, few or many, or a class for an expanded clone.

abundance,d_gene,j_gene,v_gene,CDR3nt,CDR3aa
many,NA,TRBJ1-5,TRBV7-2,TGTGCCAGCAGCTTATTTGGGGGGAGCAATCAGCCCCAGCATTTT,CASSLFGGSNQPQHF
many,NA,TRBJ1-5,TRBV10-3,TGTGCCAGCAGTTACCTGACCCACAGGGTAGATGAGCCCCAGCATTTT,CASSYLTHRVDEPQHF
many,TRBD1,TRBJ1-6,TRBV5-1,TGCGCCAGCAGCTCAACAGGGGGCGCGGATTCACCCCTCCACTTT,CASSSTGGADSPLHF
many,NA,TRBJ1-1,TRBV2,TGTGCCAGCAGTGTGGGCAGGGGCAAAGCTTTCTTT,CASSVGRGKAFF
few,NA,TRBJ2-7,TRBV6-5,TGTGCCAGCAGTAACACAGGATTCTCCTACGAGCAGTACTTC,CASSNTGFSYEQYF
NA,NA,TRBJ1-2,TRBV7-2,TGTGCCAGCAGCTTAGTTGGGGCGCCCTATGGCTACACCTTC,CASSLVGAPYGYTF
many,TRBD2,TRBJ2-3,TRBV12-3/TRBV12-4,TGTGCCAGCAGTCGGGGACTAGCGGGGGTAGATACGCAGTATTTT,CASSRGLAGVDTQYF
NA,NA,TRBJ1-4,TRBV5-1,TGCGCCAGCAGCCTCGGGACCCTTAAGATTGAAAAACTGTTTTTT,CASSLGTLKIEKLFF
NA,TRBD2,TRBJ2-1,TRBV3-1,TGTGCCAGCAGCCAAGAGACTAGCGGGGGGGAGGGCTTC,CASSQETSGGEGF
NA,NA,TRBJ1-1,TRBV20-1,TGCAGCTTAGAGACAGCTGAAGCTTTCTTT,CSLETAEAFF
few,NA,TRBJ1-1,TRBV7-8,TGTGCCAGCAGCAGGGAGGTTGGGACTGAAGCTTTCTTT,CASSREVGTEAFF
few,NA,TRBJ2-1,TRBV5-1,TGCGCCAGCAGCAGGCAGGGGAGGAATGAGCAGTTCTTC,CASSRQGRNEQFF
many,NA,TRBJ1-2,TRBV24-1,TGTGCCACCAGTGATAAACGGTACTATGGCTACACCTTC,CATSDKRYYGYTF
many,TRBD1,TRBJ1-6,TRBV19,TGTGCCAGTAGTATCCCGGGACAGAATTCACCCCTCCACTTT,CASSIPGQNSPLHF
few,NA,TRBJ1-2,TRBV30,TGTGCCTGGAGTGTAGCACAGAACTATGGCTACACCTTC,CAWSVAQNYGYTF
NA,NA,TRBJ1-1,TRBV10-3,TGTGCCAGCACTACAGGAGCGAACACTGAAGCTTTCTTT,CASTTGANTEAFF
once,TRBD1,TRBJ2-3,TRBV19,TGTGCCAGTCGCTGGTCGACAGGGGATACAGATACGCAGTATTTT,CASRWSTGDTDTQYF
NA,NA,TRBJ2-1,TRBV20-1,TGCAGTGCTAGAGATTTAAGGGACCATTCCAGCTCCTACAATGAGCAGTTCTTC,CSARDLRDHSSSYNEQFF
NA,NA,TRBJ1-5,TRBV2,TGTGCCAGCATATACAGCCTTAATCAGCCCCAGCATTTT,CASIYSLNQPQHF
many,TRBD2,TRBJ2-1,TRBV19,TGTGCCAGTAGTGCCGGACTAGCGGGGAAGAATGAGCAGTTCTTC,CASSAGLAGKNEQFF
NA,TRBD1,TRBJ1-1,TRBV20-1,TGCAGTGCTATACTAGCCGGGACAGCAAACACTGAAGCTTTCTTT,CSAILAGTANTEAFF
many,NA,TRBJ1-5,TRBV20-1,TGCAGTGCTAAGGGTGTCGGGGGACTGCGGAATCAGCCCCAGCATTTT,CSAKGVGGLRNQPQHF
many,TRBD1,TRBJ1-1,TRBV7-2,TGTGCCAGCAGCTCAACCGCAGGGGGAAGAGCTTTCTTT,CASSSTAGGRAFF
NA,TRBD1,TRBJ1-4,TRBV5-1,TGCGCCAGCAGCTTTGATGCAGGGGGATATGAAAAACTGTTTTTT,CASSFDAGGYEKLFF
many,NA,TRBJ2-7,TRBV7-2,TGTGCCAGCAGCTTAGGGATCTACTACGAGCAGTACTTC,CASSLGIYYEQYF
few,NA,TRBJ1-5,TRBV5-8,TGTGCCAGCAGCTTGATGTCGGGGGGCAATCAGCCCCAGCATTTT,CASSLMSGGNQPQHF
many,NA,TRBJ2-3,TRBV29-1,TGCAGCGGCGCCTTAGGAACCCCAGATACGCAGTATTTT,CSGALGTPDTQYF
many,NA,TRBJ1-2,TRBV7-9,TGTGCCAGCAGCTTAGGCAGGGTGTCTGACTACACCTTC,CASSLGRVSDYTF
NA,TRBD1,TRBJ1-6,TRBV20-1,TGCAGTGCCGGGGGACAGGGAAATTCACCCCTCCACTTT,CSAGGQGNSPLHF
NA,TRBD2,TRBJ2-1,TRBV4-1,TGCGCCAGCAGCCAGCCGGGACTAGCGGGGGGCCATGAGCAGTTCTTC,CASSQPGLAGGHEQFF
NA,TRBD2,TRBJ2-1,TRBV11-2,TGTGCCAGCAGCCTACTAGCGTTTTACAATGAGCAGTTCTTC,CASSLLAFYNEQFF
NA,TRBD2,TRBJ2-1,TRBV4-1,TGCGCCAGCAGCCAACTCCGGGCTAGCGGGAGGTCATATGAGCAGTTCTTC,CASSQLRASGRSYEQFF
NA,TRBD1,TRBJ1-1,TRBV25-1,TGTGCCAGCAAAGACAGGGCGAGCACTGAAGCTTTCTTT,CASKDRASTEAFF
few,NA,TRBJ1-1,TRBV20-1,TGCAGTGCTAGTAATCCGACAGCGAGGACTGAAGCTTTCTTT,CSASNPTARTEAFF
NA,TRBD2,TRBJ2-7,TRBV15,TGTGCCAGCAGTGAAGCTAGCGGGGGGGCCTTGCCTCACGAGCAGTACTTC,CASSEASGGALPHEQYF
NA,NA,TRBJ1-5,TRBV10-3,TGTGCCATCAGGAACAGCGATAGCAGCCAGCCCCAGCATTTT,CAIRNSDSSQPQHF
NA,TRBD1,TRBJ1-6,TRBV10-3,TGTGCCAGCAGTGAGAGACAGGGAAGCTCCTATAATTCACCCCTCCACTTT,CASSERQGSSYNSPLHF
many,NA,TRBJ2-7,TRBV12-3/TRBV12-4,TGTGCCAGGTACGAGCAGTACTTC,CARYEQYF
many,TRBD1,TRBJ1-2,TRBV20-1,TGCAGTGCCGACAGACAGGGGGCGAGGGGCTACACCTTC,CSADRQGARGYTF
few,NA,TRBJ1-5,TRBV30,TGTGCCTGGGGGACGGGGGGACATCAGCCCCAGCATTTT,CAWGTGGHQPQHF
many,NA,TRBJ2-1,TRBV13,TGTGCCAGCAGCTTACGTAATGAGCAGTTCTTC,CASSLRNEQFF